This T cell receptor (beta chain) derives from a study of shared clonotypes between healthy human individuals. Study results and limitations: Sample collection involved blood only; tissue repertoires are likely different.

In the case of this clone: The antigen is unknown.

CD45RO-negative, CCR7-selected cells formed the naive CD8 fraction, which excluded terminally differentiated effector memory CD45RA+ cells. The ends lost 4 bases at V and 2 bases at J; junction bases unmatched: 13. CDR1 and CDR2 (germline): MNHEY, SMNVEV (reference sequence). The CDR3 is 18 amino acids. Sequenced by immunoSEQ multiplex PCR; TCRdb stores in-frame clones only, minus some. The sample holds approximately 740,000 clones, 85% to 95% seen once. This clonotype originated in a man aged 25 to 45 in good health. V gene TRBV27 combines with J gene TRBJ2-3; 9 bases align to TRBD2. The sequenced sample consisted of naive CD8+ T cells sorted from blood. The CDR3 DNA reads TGTGCCAGCAGTTCCCGAGGCGGCGCGGGAGGGTACACAGATACGCAGTATTTT. This codes for CASSSRGGAGGYTDTQYF.